These T cell receptor beta chains were read from a single sample in a study of control samples from healthy donors and cancer patients. TCRdb's table, derived via immunoSEQ multiplex PCR, lists solely in-frame clones and lacks some. In the table there are 100,000 to 150,000 clones, about 90% of which are singletons. Sample: blood. All receptors come from a woman aged 50 to 65 in good health. Each CDR3 is given with its conserved first and last residue. The order of the fields is V gene, D gene, J gene, clone size, CDR3 DNA, CDR3 protein. D genes are given only for firm matches. A clone size is listed for some rows: how often the clone was seen (once, few, many), or a class if it is expanded.

V: TRBV5-1
D: TRBD1
J: TRBJ2-5
size: -
DNA: TGCGCCAGCAGCGCAGGGGGCTGGGAGACCCAGTACTTC
CDR3: CASSAGGWETQYF

V: TRBV7-8
D: TRBD1
J: TRBJ1-5
size: -
DNA: TGTGCCAGCAGCTTTGGGCAGGGGGATCAGCCCCAGCATTTT
CDR3: CASSFGQGDQPQHF

V: TRBV5-1
D: -
J: TRBJ2-2
size: -
DNA: TGCGCCAGCAGCAGCGGGACAAGGAACACCGGGGAGCTGTTTTTT
CDR3: CASSSGTRNTGELFF

V: TRBV19
D: -
J: TRBJ2-3
size: -
DNA: TGTGCCAGTAGTATAGATCCGGACGGGGGTGCAGATACGCAGTATTTT
CDR3: CASSIDPDGGADTQYF

V: TRBV25-1
D: TRBD1
J: TRBJ1-3
size: -
DNA: TGTGCCAGCAGCGGACAGGCGAGCTCTGGAAACACCATATATTTT
CDR3: CASSGQASSGNTIYF

V: TRBV6-5
D: -
J: TRBJ1-2
size: -
DNA: TGTGCCAGCAGTCGGTGGACAGTCGGCTATGGCTACACCTTC
CDR3: CASSRWTVGYGYTF

V: TRBV6-6
D: -
J: TRBJ2-7
size: once
DNA: TGTGCCAGCAGTTATAGGGGCGGCGAGCAGTACTTC
CDR3: CASSYRGGEQYF

V: TRBV5-8
D: -
J: TRBJ1-4
size: -
DNA: TGTGCCAGCAGCGCCACAGGTGGGACTAATGAAAAACTGTTTTTT
CDR3: CASSATGGTNEKLFF

V: TRBV6-5
D: -
J: TRBJ1-1
size: -
DNA: TGTGCCAGCAGGGATCGAATCGTGGAGAACACTGAAGCTTTCTTT
CDR3: CASRDRIVENTEAFF

V: TRBV3-1/TRBV3-2
D: -
J: TRBJ1-6
size: -
DNA: TGTGCCAGCAGCCAGAGTCAGCCAAATTCACCCCTCCACTTT
CDR3: CASSQSQPNSPLHF

V: TRBV19
D: TRBD1
J: TRBJ2-7
size: once
DNA: TGTGCCAGTAGCGTCGGACAGGGCTCCTACGAGCAGTACTTC
CDR3: CASSVGQGSYEQYF

V: TRBV6-1
D: TRBD1
J: TRBJ1-5
size: -
DNA: TGTGCCAGCAGTGAATCCAAGACAGGGGGCTTTGGTCAGCCCCAGCATTTT
CDR3: CASSESKTGGFGQPQHF

V: TRBV29-1
D: -
J: TRBJ2-7
size: -
DNA: TGCAGCGTTGTAGGGCCGGGCTCCTACGAGCAGTACTTC
CDR3: CSVVGPGSYEQYF

V: TRBV7-9
D: -
J: TRBJ1-2
size: -
DNA: TGTGCCAGCAGTTCGGACAGCAGCTACTATGGCTACACCTTC
CDR3: CASSSDSSYYGYTF

V: TRBV27
D: -
J: TRBJ1-5
size: once
DNA: TGTGCCAGCAGTTCGTTTGATAGCAATCAGCCCCAGCATTTT
CDR3: CASSSFDSNQPQHF

V: TRBV18
D: -
J: TRBJ1-4
size: -
DNA: TGTGCCAGCTCCACTAGCGCAGGGGCTAATGAAAAACTGTTTTTT
CDR3: CASSTSAGANEKLFF

V: TRBV19
D: TRBD1
J: TRBJ2-1
size: -
DNA: TGTGCCAGTAGTATTTCCGCCGGGACAGGGGGCGAGCAGTTCTTC
CDR3: CASSISAGTGGEQFF

V: TRBV27
D: -
J: TRBJ1-6
size: -
DNA: TGTGCCAGCATCCCGAGGGGAGGGGTAGGATCACCCCTCCACTTT
CDR3: CASIPRGGVGSPLHF

V: TRBV18
D: TRBD1
J: TRBJ1-5
size: -
DNA: TGTGCCAGCTCACAGACAGGGACTAAGGGTCCCCAGCATTTT
CDR3: CASSQTGTKGPQHF

V: TRBV6-5
D: -
J: TRBJ2-7
size: -
DNA: TGTGCCAGCAGTCCCGGGACTTGGGGAGAGCAGTACTTC
CDR3: CASSPGTWGEQYF

V: TRBV6-1
D: TRBD1
J: TRBJ1-5
size: -
DNA: TGTGCCAGCAGTGCCGACAGGGTAATTGGTAGTCAGCCCCAGCATTTT
CDR3: CASSADRVIGSQPQHF

V: TRBV7-9
D: -
J: TRBJ2-3
size: few
DNA: TGTGCCAGCAGCTTAATGACGGATCTTCAGTATTTT
CDR3: CASSLMTDLQYF

V: TRBV5-1
D: TRBD2
J: TRBJ2-3
size: -
DNA: TGCGCCAGCAGCTTGGGAGCGGGGTTAGATACGCAGTATTTT
CDR3: CASSLGAGLDTQYF

V: TRBV2
D: -
J: TRBJ1-6
size: -
DNA: TGTGCCAGCAGGACCGACGGAAGCTCCTATAATTCACCCCTCCACTTT
CDR3: CASRTDGSSYNSPLHF

V: TRBV5-4
D: -
J: TRBJ2-2
size: -
DNA: TGTGCCAGCAGAAGGGACCGAAACACCGGGGAGCTGTTTTTT
CDR3: CASRRDRNTGELFF

V: TRBV5-4
D: TRBD2
J: TRBJ2-1
size: -
DNA: TGTGCCAGCAGCTGGGAGGGGAGGGGTCCCAATGAGCAGTTCTTC
CDR3: CASSWEGRGPNEQFF

V: TRBV11-2
D: -
J: TRBJ1-2
size: -
DNA: TGTGCCAGCAGCTTACTAGGGAGTTCCAACTATGGCTACACCTTC
CDR3: CASSLLGSSNYGYTF

V: TRBV6-6
D: TRBD2
J: TRBJ2-7
size: -
DNA: TGTGCCAGCAGACGATCGACTAGCGGGCACTCCTACGAGCAGTACTTC
CDR3: CASRRSTSGHSYEQYF

V: TRBV11-2
D: TRBD1
J: TRBJ2-7
size: -
DNA: TGTGCCAGCAGCTCAAGCCGGGACAGGACCCACTACGAGCAGTACTTC
CDR3: CASSSSRDRTHYEQYF

V: TRBV15
D: -
J: TRBJ2-5
size: -
DNA: TGTGCCACCAGCAGAGACCCGGGACCTCAAGAGACCCAGTACTTC
CDR3: CATSRDPGPQETQYF

V: TRBV5-6
D: -
J: TRBJ1-2
size: -
DNA: TGTGCCAGCAGCTTGGGACCTACGGGCTACACCTTC
CDR3: CASSLGPTGYTF

V: TRBV27
D: -
J: TRBJ1-2
size: -
DNA: TGTGCCAGCAGCCTAGACCATAACTATGGCTACACCTTC
CDR3: CASSLDHNYGYTF

V: TRBV28
D: -
J: TRBJ1-5
size: -
DNA: TGTGCCAGCAACCCCCTGGGCAGAGGGACCAATCAGCCCCAGCATTTT
CDR3: CASNPLGRGTNQPQHF

V: TRBV6-1
D: -
J: TRBJ1-4
size: -
DNA: TGTGCCAGCAGTGAAGACCAACTTTATAATGAAAAACTGTTTTTT
CDR3: CASSEDQLYNEKLFF

V: TRBV5-1
D: -
J: TRBJ2-1
size: -
DNA: TGCGCCAGCAGCTTGGGACTGTTCTCCTACAATGAGCAGTTCTTC
CDR3: CASSLGLFSYNEQFF

V: TRBV5-6
D: TRBD1
J: TRBJ2-2
size: -
DNA: TGTGCCAGCAGCGCACGGGACAGGGTTGCCACCGGGGAGCTGTTTTTT
CDR3: CASSARDRVATGELFF

V: TRBV29-1
D: -
J: TRBJ1-5
size: -
DNA: TGCAGCGTTGAATTGGGGGTCAATCAGCCCCAGCATTTT
CDR3: CSVELGVNQPQHF

V: TRBV28
D: TRBD2
J: TRBJ2-7
size: -
DNA: TGTGCCAGCAGTTCCCAAGCGGGAGGTGCCTACGAGCAGTACTTC
CDR3: CASSSQAGGAYEQYF

V: TRBV3-1/TRBV3-2
D: TRBD1
J: TRBJ2-7
size: -
DNA: TGTGCCAGCAGCTCGGGACAGGGAGGCTACGAGCAGTACTTC
CDR3: CASSSGQGGYEQYF

V: TRBV5-1
D: -
J: TRBJ2-3
size: -
DNA: TGCGCCAGCACGGGAGACCTAACAGATACGCAGTATTTT
CDR3: CASTGDLTDTQYF

V: TRBV6-5
D: TRBD1
J: TRBJ1-1
size: -
DNA: TGTGCCAGCAGTCGACTCGGGACAGGAAGGCAAGAAGCTTTCTTT
CDR3: CASSRLGTGRQEAFF

V: TRBV19
D: -
J: TRBJ1-1
size: -
DNA: TGTGCCAGTAGTTACCTGGGGAACACTGAAGCTTTCTTT
CDR3: CASSYLGNTEAFF

V: TRBV15
D: TRBD2
J: TRBJ2-7
size: -
DNA: TGTGCCACCAGCAGAGGCCCTAGCGGGAAATATGAGCAGTACTTC
CDR3: CATSRGPSGKYEQYF

V: TRBV18
D: TRBD1
J: TRBJ1-5
size: -
DNA: TGTGCCAGCTCACCAGACAGGGGCAATAGCAATCAGCCCCAGCATTTT
CDR3: CASSPDRGNSNQPQHF

V: TRBV11-2
D: -
J: TRBJ2-2
size: once
DNA: TGTGCCAGCAGCTTATTACGGAGGCCCGGGGAGCTGTTTTTT
CDR3: CASSLLRRPGELFF

V: TRBV6-1
D: TRBD1
J: TRBJ1-5
size: -
DNA: TGTGCCAGCAGTGACCAGACAGGGGCTCCGTCCCCCCAGCATTTT
CDR3: CASSDQTGAPSPQHF